The clone carrying this T cell receptor (beta chain) came up once. The method was immunoSEQ multiplex PCR; TCRdb's version includes in-frame clones alone and lacks a portion of them. This table has fewer than 130,000 clones, 88% appearing once. This sample was included in a study of cytomegalovirus exposure and HLA in healthy donors. Germline lookup yields CDR1 LGHNA and CDR2 YSLEER. CDR3 size: 15 residues. V was pared by 0 bases and J by 2 bases, with 9 bases between. The V and J genes are TRBV4-3 and TRBJ2-3; D remains ambiguous. The sequencing sample was made of PBMCs. The receptor was derived from a woman in her 30s in good health and CMV-seropositive. The CDR3 DNA is TGCGCCAGCAGCCAAGATTCGCGGTCCACAGATACGCAGTATTTT. Its translation is CASSQDSRSTDTQYF.